The clone carrying this T cell receptor beta chain came up many times. This entry is derived from a study of molecular identifiers for immune sequencing clone quantification. Previously described methods and listed TCR primers were employed for the bulk TCR libraries. TCRdb fed the PCR reads into MiXCR, producing one record per CDR3 protein. This table has under 650,000 distinct CDR3 sequences, around 20% appearing once. CDR1 is LNHDA, CDR2 SQIVND, per germline (reference sequence). The CDR3 has 16 residues. V lost 1 base, J lost 7 bases, and 17 bases lay in between. The receptor was isolated from a human donor in good health. Some libraries in this study had Jurkat cell RNA spiked in. Sequencing input: naive CD8+ T cells from blood, with Jurkat cell RNA spiked in. The subset here: FACS-sorted CD8+CD4-CCR7+CD45RA+ naive T cells. The J gene is TRBJ1-5, the V gene TRBV19, with D tentatively TRBD1 (6 bases). The CDR3 loop is CASSIGWGANGQPQHF. The DNA of the CDR3 is TGTGCCAGTAGTATAGGGTGGGGGGCGAATGGCCAGCCCCAGCATTTT.